What follows is one TCR beta chain and its context. The target antigen is unknown. This sample stems from a study of shared clonotypes between healthy human individuals. The genomic DNA of each subset was split evenly across several immunoSEQ plates. Sequenced by immunoSEQ multiplex PCR; TCRdb stores in-frame clones only, minus some. This table has fewer than 400,000 clones, 74% appearing once. Findings of the study overall: Sharing across four donors was seen in 4% to 5.5% of naive CD4 clonotypes.

This CDR3 comprises 16 residues. Germline loops: CDR1 MNHNY, CDR2 SVGAGI (reference sequence). J lost 10 bases, V lost 2 bases, and 13 bases had no gene match. Sequencing was carried out using memory CD4+ T cells sorted from blood. Subset specified: CD45RA-negative fraction. The sequence came from a man aged 25-45 years in good health. The V and J genes are TRBV6-6 and TRBJ2-1; 8 nucleotides match TRBD2. In DNA form, the CDR3 reads TGTGCCAGCAGTTACAAAGCGGGAGATCCATTCGGGGAGCAGTTCTTC. This encodes CASSYKAGDPFGEQFF.